Shown below are 16 T cell receptor beta chains from a single sample sequenced in a study of CD8+CD57+ T cells in acquired aplastic anemia. The TCR beta profiling, which covered VDJ combination and CDR3 sequence, was carried out using genomic DNA as the template. TCRdb independently ran MiXCR on the reads; one entry per CDR3 protein. In the table there are fewer than 250,000 distinct CDR3 sequences, more than 40% of which are singletons. Whoever was chosen for sequencing had shown CD8+CD57+ cell expansion by flow cytometry. Sequenced: sorted CD4+, CD8+, or CD8+CD57+ T cells (not recorded which) from PBMCs. Receptor source: a human donor with aplastic anemia.

Points on this clonotype: A much larger clonotype is one base distant, so this may be a read error. The chain combines TRBV7-9 with TRBJ1-2; possibly TRBD1 for D (5 bases). CDR1 SEHNR and CDR2 FQNEAQ come from the germline V gene (reference sequence). V lost 8 bases, J lost 1 base, and 20 bases lay in between. This CDR3 spans 16 amino acids. CDR3 in amino acids: CASGTPRDGDNYGYTF. Here the CDR3 DNA reads TGTGCCAGCGGCACTCCCCGGGACGGGGATAACTATGGCTACACCTTC.

The genes are TRBV29-1 and TRBJ1-2; D unresolved. The germline V gene has CDR1 SQVTM and CDR2 ANQGSEA. This CDR3 spans 12 amino acids. V was cut by 4 bases and J by 8 bases, with 14 bases left in between. CDR3 sequence (DNA): TGCAGCGTTGCCCGGATGCGCGAGGGCTACACCTTC. Amino acids: CSVARMREGYTF.

V is TRBV7-2 and J is TRBJ2-1, with D tentatively TRBD2 (6 bases). V lost 2 bases and J 2 bases, leaving 16 bases between the germline ends. The CDR3 runs to 17 residues. Germline loops: CDR1 SGHTA, CDR2 FQGNSA. The chain's CDR3 is CASSLRLPGGPYNEQFF. The CDR3, as DNA: TGTGCCAGCAGCTTACGACTCCCCGGGGGACCCTACAATGAGCAGTTCTTC.

In its sample, this clonotype was seen many times. The V gene is TRBV9, the J gene TRBJ2-1, with TRBD2 identical over 8 bases. This CDR3 region has 18 residues. V shed 0 bases and J 0 bases; nucleotides not matched to a gene: 8. In germline, CDR1 is SGDLS, CDR2 YYNGEE. The DNA of the CDR3 is TGTGCCAGCAGCGTAGTTGCGGGGGGCTTCAGCTCCTACAATGAGCAGTTCTTC. This translates into CASSVVAGGFSSYNEQFF.

V and J are TRBV25-1 and TRBJ1-4; a weak D match, TRBD1 (6 bases). V lost 6 bases to trimming and J lost 7 bases, with 18 bases between them. CDR3 length equals 15 residues. CDR1 and CDR2 (germline): MGHDK, SYGVNS. CDR3 residues: CASSPRGLFSEKLFF. The CDR3 bases are TGTGCCAGCAGCCCAAGGGGGTTATTTAGTGAAAAACTGTTTTTT. Filled out from reference TRBV25-1 and TRBJ1-4, the complete variable domain reads EADIYQTPRYLVIGTGKKITLECSQTMGHDKMYWYQQDPGMELHLIHYSYGVNSTEKGDLSSESTVSRIRTEHFPLTLESARPSHTSQYLCASSPRGLFSEKLFFGSGTQLSVL.

The sample holds many counts of this clonotype. The chain is built from TRBV6-4 and TRBJ2-5; D is possibly TRBD1 or TRBD2 (5 bases each). This CDR3 is built from 15 residues. Germline V CDR1 and CDR2: MRHNA, SNTAGT. The V end was cut by 2 bases, the J end by 5 bases, with 15 bases between. The chain's CDR3 is CASSDPEGSGETQYF. CDR3 DNA sequence: TGTGCCAGCAGTGACCCCGAGGGGTCTGGGGAGACCCAGTACTTC.

The sample holds a few counts of this clonotype. The J gene is TRBJ2-5, the V gene TRBV27, with 13 positions matching TRBD2. V lost 6 bases and J lost 2; bases outside the gene matches: 6. CDR1 and CDR2 (germline): MNHEY, SMNVEV (reference sequence). The CDR3 is 16 amino acids. CDR3 nucleotides: TGTGCCAGCAGCCTTCGACTAGCGGGGGGACAAGAGACCCAGTACTTC. Translation: CASSLRLAGGQETQYF.

The rearrangement joins TRBV19 to TRBJ2-7; TRBD1 matches at 10 bases. V shed 3 bases and J 3 bases; nucleotides not matched to a gene: 5. The CDR3 runs to 15 residues. Germline V lookup: CDR1 LNHDA, CDR2 SQIVND (reference sequence). The CDR3 nucleotides are TGTGCCAGTAGTATGCCGGGACAGGGGATCTACGAGCAGTACTTC. It translates to CASSMPGQGIYEQYF. Variable domain in full (rest from reference TRBV19 and TRBJ2-7): DGGITQSPKYLFRKEGQNVTLSCEQNLNHDAMYWYRQDPGQGLRLIYYSQIVNDFQKGDIAEGYSVSREKKESFPLTVTSAQKNPTAFYLCASSMPGQGIYEQYFGPGTRLTVT.

This chain links TRBV27 with TRBJ2-3; either TRBD1 or TRBD2 may supply D (5 bases each). The CDR3 loop spans 15 amino acids. The germline V and J ends were trimmed by 5 bases and 0 bases, with 12 bases remaining between them. The germline gives CDR1 MNHEY, CDR2 SMNVEV (reference sequence). CDR3 coding DNA: TGTGCCAGCAGTCCGCCGGGACCGAGCACAGATACGCAGTATTTT. Translation: CASSPPGPSTDTQYF.

This clonotype turned up a few times. Given a much more abundant clone one base away, this may be a read error. V and J are TRBV12-3 or TRBV12-4 and TRBJ2-1, with 9 bases identical to TRBD1. V was clipped by 4 bases and J by 10 bases; unmatched bases: 14. The CDR3 length is 16 residues. CDR3 DNA sequence: TGTGCCAGCAGTTCACTGATGACAGGGGGAAGCTACGAGCAGTTCTTC. Translated, it gives CASSSLMTGGSYEQFF.

The rearrangement links TRBV9 to TRBJ2-2; no definite D call. V was clipped by 0 bases and J by 8 bases, with 11 bases between them. CDR1 is SGDLS, CDR2 YYNGEE, per germline. The length of the CDR3 is 14 residues. CDR3 sequence: CASSVVPDLGELFF. The CDR3, as DNA: TGTGCCAGCAGCGTAGTTCCTGATCTAGGGGAGCTGTTTTTT.

This clonotype was seen many times. V and J are TRBV7-9 and TRBJ1-4; D not resolved. Trimming pared 5 bases from V and 3 bases from J, leaving 16 bases between. Germline loops: CDR1 SEHNR, CDR2 FQNEAQ (reference sequence). The CDR3 runs 16 residues. CDR3 sequence: CASSASADGANEKLFF. The CDR3 region has the DNA TGTGCCAGCAGCGCCTCGGCCGACGGGGCTAATGAAAAACTGTTTTTT.

This clonotype was observed many times. The DNA of the CDR3 is TGTGCCATCAGTGAGTCAGAGAGGGAATATAGCAATCAGCCCCAGCATTTT. Translating it yields CAISESEREYSNQPQHF. The chain couples TRBV10-3 to TRBJ1-5; D is undetermined. Germline CDR1 reads ENHRY; CDR2 reads SYGVKD. CDR3 size: 17 residues. V dropped 0 bases and J dropped 0 bases, with 12 bases sitting between them.

This clonotype was found many times. The chain combines TRBV7-3 with TRBJ2-1, with 9 bases fitting TRBD2. Trimming cost V 5 bases and J 5 bases; bases outside gene matches: 7. The CDR3 length is 15 residues. CDR1 is SGHTA, CDR2 FQGTGA, per germline. The CDR3 coding sequence is TGTGCCAGCAGCCTAAGGGGACTAGCCAACAATGAGCAGTTCTTC. Translation gives CASSLRGLANNEQFF.

The J gene is TRBJ2-1, the V gene TRBV7-9; a weak D match, TRBD1 (6 bases). Germline V gene data show CDR1 as SEHNR and CDR2 as FQNEAQ (reference sequence). CDR3 size: 17 residues. Trimming took off 5 bases at V and 1 base at J, with 18 bases between the two ends. DNA of the CDR3: TGTGCCAGCAGCACACCGGGACAACTTACGTCCTACAATGAGCAGTTCTTC. Amino acids: CASSTPGQLTSYNEQFF.

This clonotype has at least ten counts. The V and J genes are TRBV7-8 and TRBJ2-2; D is undetermined. The germline CDR1 and CDR2 sequences are SGHVS and FQNEAQ. CDR3 length: 15 amino acids. V lost 1 base and J 1 base, leaving 7 bases between the germline ends. This chain's CDR3 is CASSLEQRNTGELFF. The CDR3 nucleotides are TGTGCCAGCAGCTTAGAACAGAGGAACACCGGGGAGCTGTTTTTT.